This T cell receptor (beta chain) was identified in a study of cytomegalovirus exposure and HLA in healthy donors. As to this clone: No antigen is known for it.

Study-level points and caveats: The study flagged approximately 180 TCR beta chains as cytomegalovirus-associated. According to reports, the classifier identified cytomegalovirus status with high specificity and sensitivity.

V lost 5 bases and J lost 3; bases outside the gene matches: 3. Per germline, CDR1 LNHNV and CDR2 YYDKDF (reference sequence). The CDR3 length is 13 residues. Measured with immunoSEQ multiplex PCR; TCRdb has only the in-frame clones, and not every one. This table holds roughly 150,000 clones, about 95% found once. V is TRBV15 and J is TRBJ1-2, with 7 bases fitting TRBD1. Material for sequencing was PBMCs. This TCR came from a man younger than 30 in good health and CMV-seropositive. CDR3 bases: TGTGCCACCAGCCGGGACAGCTACTATGGCTACACCTTC. Amino acid sequence: CATSRDSYYGYTF.